Detailed here is one T cell receptor (beta chain). Its antigen is unknown. The sample belongs to a study of blood T cells in healthy people across ages. Findings and caveats of the study: TCR beta diversity correlated strongly with naive T cell percentage.

A second PCR of about 6 to 12 cycles used a sample-barcoded 5' primer and a J-beta primer mix. Using its own MiXCR run on the 5' RACE reads, TCRdb lists one record per CDR3 protein. The data show some 1.8 million distinct CDR3 sequences, about 39% seen once. The sequence came from a human donor in good health. Source material: blood.

In nucleotides, the CDR3 is TGTGCCACCAGCAGAGCGGGAGGAGGGATCGAGACCCAGTACTTC. As protein: CATSRAGGGIETQYF. J is TRBJ2-5 and V is TRBV15, with 7 bases lining up with TRBD2. This CDR3 contains 15 residues. J gave up 5 bases and V 1 base, and 7 bases lay outside the gene matches. Per germline, CDR1 LNHNV and CDR2 YYDKDF (reference sequence).